The entry below gives a single T cell receptor beta chain sequence along with its context. Antigen specificity is unknown. The data stem from a study of T cells after yellow fever vaccination. Study findings and constraints: It was a small share of clonotypes that appeared in both CD4 and CD8 compartments. Clones that expanded after primary vaccination mostly reappeared after the booster (96% CD4, around 87% CD8). Though it reached lower strength, the secondary response hit its peak faster, day 5 versus 15.

Template switching with 5'RACE generated the TCR cDNA and added a universal primer site and UMIs. TCRdb passed the 5' RACE reads through MiXCR, listing each CDR3 protein once. The repertoire holds 100,000 to 150,000 distinct CDR3 sequences, with approximately 8.4% as singletons. V was cut by 0 bases and J by 4 bases, with 11 bases left in between. Germline V gene sequence: CDR1 MNHEY, CDR2 SVGAGI. The CDR3 runs 15 residues. The material was CD8+ T cells sorted from PBMCs, obtained on the day of the yellow fever booster vaccination. The receptor was isolated from a man younger than 35 who received the YFV17D yellow fever vaccine. The chain has TRBV6-5 and TRBJ2-3, with D unresolved. DNA for the CDR3: TGTGCCAGCAGTTACTCCTACCCCGGAGCAGATACGCAGTATTTT. Translating gives CASSYSYPGADTQYF.